The 25 T cell receptor beta chains presented below share a single source sample, sequenced in a study of control samples from healthy donors and cancer patients. The table came from immunoSEQ multiplex PCR; TCRdb's copy has only in-frame clones and leaves some out. The table lists over 100,000 clones, 70% to 90% of them singletons. The material sequenced was blood. All receptors derive from a man aged 50 to 60 in good health.

The V gene is TRBV6-2 or TRBV6-3, the J gene TRBJ1-5; tentative D call: TRBD1 (5 bases). V was clipped by 2 bases and J by 6 bases, with 14 bases between them. The CDR3 spans 15 residues. Germline V lookup: CDR1 MNHEY, CDR2 SVGEGT. The CDR3 reads CASSYVWRGGQPQHF. The CDR3 DNA follows: TGTGCCAGCAGTTACGTTTGGAGGGGTGGTCAGCCCCAGCATTTT.

This clone was picked up a small number of times. The chain couples TRBV12-3 or TRBV12-4 to TRBJ1-6; a possible D gene is TRBD1 (6 bases). V gave up 5 bases and J gave up 7 bases, with 9 bases separating them. The length of the CDR3 is 13 residues. The CDR3 nucleotides read TGTGCCAGCAGTCCCACAGGGAATTCACCCCTCCACTTT. This codes for CASSPTGNSPLHF.

The J gene is TRBJ2-7, the V gene TRBV2; no clear D gene. Germline values: CDR1 SNHLY, CDR2 FYNNEI. This CDR3 comprises 12 residues. Trimming removed 2 bases from V and 2 bases from J, with 4 bases in between. The CDR3 DNA sequence: TGTGCCAGCAGTGAATCCACCTACGAGCAGTACTTC. This sequence encodes CASSESTYEQYF.

A single count supports this clone. V gene TRBV10-3 combines with J gene TRBJ2-3, with TRBD1 identical over 7 bases. This CDR3 spans 16 amino acids. V trimming: 3 bases; J trimming: 3 bases; junction bases outside the gene matches: 9. CDR1 is ENHRY and CDR2 is SYGVKD in the germline V gene. CDR3 nucleotide sequence: TGTGCCATCAGTGACCCGACAGGGATATCTACAGATACGCAGTATTTT. It yields the protein CAISDPTGISTDTQYF.

This clone was found once. The chain employs TRBV15 and TRBJ1-5; D is unresolved. Germline V gives CDR1 LNHNV, CDR2 YYDKDF (reference sequence). CDR3 size: 18 residues. The germline V and J ends were trimmed by 0 bases and 0 bases, with 15 bases remaining between them. The CDR3 nucleotides read TGTGCCACCAGCAGAGAGTCAGCTGCTGTCTATAGCAATCAGCCCCAGCATTTT. Translation gives CATSRESAAVYSNQPQHF.

The chain couples TRBV2 to TRBJ1-4; D is perhaps TRBD1 (6 bases). The CDR3 is 14 residues long. Germline loops: CDR1 SNHLY, CDR2 FYNNEI. The V and J ends lost 4 bases and 4 bases respectively, with 10 bases between them. The CDR3 DNA reads as TGTGCCAGCAGTGGAAGGGGGAGTAATGAAAAACTGTTTTTT. Translation: CASSGRGSNEKLFF.

This chain joins TRBV5-5 and TRBJ2-3; TRBD1 aligns across 8 bases. After removal of 2 bases from V and 7 bases from J, the junction contained 9 bases not matched to a gene. CDR1 SGHKS and CDR2 YYEKEE come from the germline V gene (reference sequence). CDR3 length equals 15 residues. The CDR3 sequence is CASSFLAGGRYTQYF. The CDR3 DNA sequence: TGTGCCAGCAGCTTCTTGGCAGGGGGCCGATATACGCAGTATTTT.

In its sample, this clone was seen once. The chain is built from TRBV12-5 and TRBJ2-1; D perhaps matches TRBD1 (6 bases). Germline V gene sequence: CDR1 LGHNT, CDR2 FRNRAP. V lost 7 bases and J 2 bases, leaving 18 bases between the germline ends. The CDR3 has 16 amino acids. Written as DNA, the CDR3 is TGTGCTAGTGTCCCCAGGCAGGGGCGCCCCTACAATGAGCAGTTCTTC. This translates into CASVPRQGRPYNEQFF.

V usage is TRBV19 and J usage is TRBJ1-4; D is perhaps TRBD1 (5 bases). Per the germline V gene, CDR1 is LNHDA and CDR2 is SQIVND (reference sequence). V was cut by 6 bases and J by 8 bases, with 19 bases left in between. The length of the CDR3 is 15 residues. CDR3 amino acids: CASRLPRGSGEKLFF. DNA for the CDR3: TGTGCCAGTAGGCTACCTCGGGGCTCAGGAGAAAAACTGTTTTTT.

The chain links TRBV11-2 to TRBJ2-3; TRBD2 agrees at 8 bases. This CDR3 has 16 residues. The ends lost 1 base at V and 3 bases at J; junction bases unmatched: 6. Germline CDR1 is SGHAT and CDR2 is FQNNGV. CDR3 region: CASSLVPGLVTDTQYF. The CDR3 coding sequence is TGTGCCAGCAGCTTAGTTCCGGGACTAGTAACAGATACGCAGTATTTT.

The J gene is TRBJ2-5, the V gene TRBV28, with D perhaps TRBD1 or TRBD2 (5 bases each). Germline V gives CDR1 MDHEN, CDR2 SYDVKM. With 5 bases removed from V and 5 bases from J, the gap between germline ends came to 24 bases. CDR3 length: 17 amino acids. This CDR3 is CASSHNDAVRGRETQYF. CDR3 nucleotides: TGTGCCAGCAGTCATAATGATGCGGTGAGGGGCCGGGAGACCCAGTACTTC.

The chain carries TRBV27 and TRBJ1-1, with a possible D match to TRBD1 (5 bases). Germline CDR1 and CDR2: MNHEY and SMNVEV (reference sequence). With 5 bases removed from V and 1 base from J, the gap between germline ends came to 8 bases. This CDR3 region has 13 residues. CDR3 sequence reads: CASSTGGNTEAFF. The CDR3 DNA reads as TGTGCCAGCAGTACCGGGGGGAACACTGAAGCTTTCTTT.

The chain recombines TRBV5-6 with TRBJ1-4, with D unclear. Germline CDR1 and CDR2: SGHDT and YYEEEE. V was cut by 6 bases and J by 5 bases, with 20 bases left in between. The CDR3 runs 16 residues. Here the CDR3 DNA reads TGTGCCAGCACCCTCTTCGGAGGTGGGCAAAATGAAAAACTGTTTTTT. It translates to CASTLFGGGQNEKLFF.

The chain links TRBV30 to TRBJ2-3, with D tentatively TRBD1 (5 bases). The CDR3 is 14 residues long. CDR1 GTSNPN and CDR2 SVGIG come from the germline V gene (reference sequence). V shed 8 bases and J shed 5 bases, with 20 bases lying between them. CDR3 loop: CARSQGWKLDTQYF. As DNA, the CDR3 is TGTGCCCGATCGCAGGGTTGGAAGTTAGATACGCAGTATTTT.

The J gene is TRBJ1-6, the V gene TRBV5-1; D not certain. This CDR3 has 13 amino acids. From germline, CDR1 is SGHRS and CDR2 YFSETQ. V was clipped by 3 bases and J by 6 bases, with 7 bases between them. The DNA of the CDR3 is TGCGCCAGCAGCTCCGCGGGTAATTCACCCCTCCACTTT. This gives the protein CASSSAGNSPLHF.

This clone was seen only once. The chain recombines TRBV27 with TRBJ1-1; D call uncertain. CDR1 and CDR2 from the germline V gene are MNHEY and SMNVEV (reference sequence). V was cut by 2 bases and J by 3 bases, with 16 bases left in between. This CDR3 contains 16 residues. Here the CDR3 DNA reads TGTGCCAGCAGTTTAACGTCTTCAGCGGGGTACACTGAAGCTTTCTTT. This sequence encodes CASSLTSSAGYTEAFF.

The gene calls are TRBV5-1 and TRBJ2-2, with a weak D call TRBD2 (6 bases). Germline CDR1 and CDR2: SGHRS and YFSETQ. Trimming shortened V by 4 bases and J by 2 bases, and 18 bases separated the two germline ends. The CDR3 has 17 residues. The CDR3 spells CASSPQVGLRNTGELFF. The CDR3 DNA sequence: TGCGCCAGCAGCCCCCAAGTGGGACTGCGAAACACCGGGGAGCTGTTTTTT.

The chain carries TRBV6-5 and TRBJ1-5; perhaps TRBD1 as D (5 bases). This CDR3 is 15 amino acids long. V dropped 5 bases and J dropped 6 bases, with 17 bases sitting between them. Germline V gene lookup returns CDR1 MNHEY and CDR2 SVGAGI. CDR3 nucleotide sequence: TGTGCCAGCAGTCGCGAGAGGGGCTCACGTCAGCCCCAGCATTTT. Its translation is CASSRERGSRQPQHF.

The CDR3 coding sequence is TGTGCCAGCAGGGGGGGGACGGGAGCCGGGGAGCTGTTTTTT. Amino acid sequence: CASRGGTGAGELFF. The rearrangement uses TRBV6-6 and TRBJ2-2; 7 bases agree with TRBD2. In germline, CDR1 is MNHNY, CDR2 SVGAGI (reference sequence). After removal of 6 bases from V and 6 bases from J, the junction contained 7 bases not matched to a gene. The CDR3 consists of 14 residues.

The rearrangement uses TRBV4-2 and TRBJ2-6, with D maybe TRBD2 (5 bases). The CDR3 sequence is 15 residues long. V lost 1 base to trimming and J lost 1 base, with 5 bases between them. CDR1 is LGHNA, CDR2 YNFKEQ, per germline. In DNA form, the CDR3 reads TGTGCCAGCAGCCAAGCGGGGTCTGGGGCCAACGTCCTGACTTTC. Translated, it gives CASSQAGSGANVLTF.

The chain links TRBV12-5 to TRBJ2-5, with D unresolved. Trimming stripped 2 bases from V and 5 bases from J, with 12 bases between. The germline V gene encodes CDR1 LGHNT and CDR2 FRNRAP. The CDR3 length is 14 residues. CDR3 sequence (DNA): TGTGCTAGTGGTTTGTTAACAAGGGATGAGACCCAGTACTTC. It is translated as CASGLLTRDETQYF.

The J gene is TRBJ2-5, the V gene TRBV7-8; maybe TRBD2 (5 bases). Germline CDR1 is SGHVS and CDR2 is FQNEAQ. This CDR3 has 17 residues. Trimming stripped 3 bases from V and 2 bases from J, with 19 bases between. The CDR3: CASSLPLVLVTQETQYF. The CDR3 nucleotides read TGTGCCAGCAGCTTGCCACTAGTCCTGGTTACACAAGAGACCCAGTACTTC.

This clone was counted a few times. This sequence joins TRBV3-1 (or the pseudogene TRBV3-2) and TRBJ1-3; D is ambiguous. V gave up 0 bases and J gave up 3 bases, with 9 bases separating them. Per germline, CDR1 LGHDT and CDR2 YNNKEL (reference sequence). The CDR3 is 15 amino acids. CDR3 region: CASSQDRRFGNTIYF. The DNA of the CDR3 is TGTGCCAGCAGCCAAGATCGCAGGTTTGGAAACACCATATATTTT.

The chain combines TRBV18 with TRBJ1-3, with D possibly being TRBD1 (5 bases). The V and J ends lost 2 bases and 2 bases respectively, with 19 bases between them. Germline V gene sequence: CDR1 KGHSH, CDR2 LQKENI. The CDR3 totals 18 residues. The CDR3 nucleotides read TGTGCCAGCTCACCATGGGGCGGGCGTGCAGTCCCTGGAAACACCATATATTTT. Protein: CASSPWGGRAVPGNTIYF.

The chain employs TRBV29-1 and TRBJ2-7; TRBD1 matches 8 bases. Losses at the gene ends were 7 bases for V and 4 bases for J; bases not matched to a gene: 9. This CDR3 is 13 amino acids long. Per germline, CDR1 SQVTM and CDR2 ANQGSEA. CDR3 sequence: CSATGTGGYEQYF. The CDR3 region has the DNA TGCAGCGCCACCGGGACAGGTGGTTACGAGCAGTACTTC.